This T cell receptor (beta chain) came from a study of shared clonotypes between healthy human individuals. Overall study context: In total, the donors were a couple of women and a few men aged 18 to 49.

Ten immunoSEQ deep assay plates served to sequence unsorted PBMC DNA. Here immunoSEQ multiplex PCR was the method, and the copy in TCRdb shows in-frame clones only, minus some. The sample consists of around 440,000 clones, 77% of them appearing once. Germline CDR1 MNHEY, CDR2 SVGAGI. Between the trimmed V and J ends, which lost 8 bases and 2 bases, there was a span of 13 bases. The CDR3 sequence is 13 residues long. All donors qualified as healthy HIV-negative adults and had experienced no recent acute infections or vaccinations. Extraction of genomic DNA in unsorted samples used about 90 million PBMCs.

The receptor's source is a woman aged 40 to 50 in good health. Some clones in this sample may be carry-over from other donors' samples. Sequenced sample: PBMCs. The chain recombines TRBV6-5 with TRBJ2-7; tentatively, D is TRBD1 or TRBD2 (5 bases each). CDR3 in DNA: TGTGCCAGCGGACCGGGACGGACCTACGAGCAGTACTTC. It specifies CASGPGRTYEQYF.